These T cell receptor beta chains were read from a single sample in a study of cytomegalovirus exposure and HLA in healthy donors. Generated by immunoSEQ multiplex PCR, the TCRdb table keeps only in-frame clones and is missing some. The table records some 150,000 clones, 63% of them present only once. The material sequenced was PBMCs. The receptors come from an older woman in good health and CMV-seropositive. The CDR3 runs from the conserved cysteine through the conserved F or W. The order of the fields is V gene, clone size, J gene, CDR3 protein. Size tells how often a clone was seen (once, few, many) or the class of an expanded clone, and some rows leave it out.

v_call: TRBV4-3; clone_size: NA; j_call: TRBJ2-1; cdr3_aa: CASSQVGGDGLNEQFF
v_call: TRBV28; clone_size: NA; j_call: TRBJ2-1; cdr3_aa: CASSLSSGNEQFF
v_call: TRBV5-1; clone_size: NA; j_call: TRBJ2-1; cdr3_aa: CASSKEGPYNEQFF
v_call: TRBV4-3; clone_size: few; j_call: TRBJ2-3; cdr3_aa: CASSDDRAGGDTQYF
v_call: TRBV6-1; clone_size: few; j_call: TRBJ1-2; cdr3_aa: CASRTGGSYGYTF
v_call: TRBV9; clone_size: few; j_call: TRBJ2-3; cdr3_aa: CASSPASATDTQYF
v_call: TRBV29-1; clone_size: NA; j_call: TRBJ2-7; cdr3_aa: CSVVEAYEQYF
v_call: TRBV5-1; clone_size: few; j_call: TRBJ2-3; cdr3_aa: CASSSGGPDTQYF
v_call: TRBV2; clone_size: few; j_call: TRBJ2-3; cdr3_aa: CASSASSRGPDTQYF
v_call: TRBV13; clone_size: NA; j_call: TRBJ2-1; cdr3_aa: CASSLVTISYNEQFF
v_call: TRBV5-1; clone_size: NA; j_call: TRBJ2-7; cdr3_aa: CASSLGGTGAYEQYF
v_call: TRBV4-3; clone_size: NA; j_call: TRBJ2-1; cdr3_aa: CASSQEWVAGGVDNEQFF
v_call: TRBV21-1; clone_size: NA; j_call: TRBJ1-2; cdr3_aa: CASSNDRDRVDYGYTF
v_call: TRBV18; clone_size: NA; j_call: TRBJ2-5; cdr3_aa: CASSLRLAGEETQYF
v_call: TRBV28; clone_size: NA; j_call: TRBJ2-7; cdr3_aa: CASSWDRTVLSYEQYF
v_call: TRBV9; clone_size: NA; j_call: TRBJ2-7; cdr3_aa: CASSVGGGFNYEQYF
v_call: TRBV11-2; clone_size: NA; j_call: TRBJ1-5; cdr3_aa: CASSPGVSQPQHF
v_call: TRBV5-1; clone_size: NA; j_call: TRBJ1-1; cdr3_aa: CASSFDSMNTEAFF
v_call: TRBV7-9; clone_size: NA; j_call: TRBJ1-1; cdr3_aa: CASSFRQNTEAFF
v_call: TRBV28; clone_size: NA; j_call: TRBJ2-3; cdr3_aa: CASTERSTDTQYF
v_call: TRBV11-3; clone_size: NA; j_call: TRBJ2-1; cdr3_aa: CASSLDRRLAGGSSYNEQFF
v_call: TRBV30; clone_size: NA; j_call: TRBJ2-3; cdr3_aa: CAWSVAGGTDTQYF
v_call: TRBV6-6; clone_size: NA; j_call: NA; cdr3_aa: CASSPGQSYEQYF
v_call: TRBV28; clone_size: NA; j_call: TRBJ1-1; cdr3_aa: CASSLPTVATEAFF
v_call: TRBV2; clone_size: NA; j_call: TRBJ2-7; cdr3_aa: CASRQSYEQYF
v_call: TRBV28; clone_size: NA; j_call: TRBJ1-1; cdr3_aa: CASEQGGRMNTEAFF
v_call: TRBV23-1; clone_size: few; j_call: TRBJ2-7; cdr3_aa: CASSQSRRGRYEQYF
v_call: TRBV7-2; clone_size: few; j_call: TRBJ2-7; cdr3_aa: CASSLASRSPYEQYF
v_call: TRBV9; clone_size: NA; j_call: TRBJ2-3; cdr3_aa: CASSVEGTGADTQYF